The rows below give T cell receptor beta chains drawn from one sample of a study of shared clonotypes between healthy human individuals. Here immunoSEQ multiplex PCR was the method, and the copy in TCRdb shows in-frame clones only, minus some. The table shows about 2.3 million clones, with over 85% occurring only once. The sample consisted of naive CD4+ T cells from PBMCs. The source of these receptors is a man between 18 and 35 years old in good health. Some clones in this sample may be carry-over from other donors' samples. The CDR3 runs from the conserved cysteine through the conserved F or W. D genes are given only for firm matches. Size is stated for part of the rows, as once, few or many counts, or as a class when the clone is expanded.

NA	TRBV5-5	TRBJ2-1	NA	TGTGCCAGCAGCTTGTATTGGCAGGGGAACAGCAATGAGCAGTTCTTC	CASSLYWQGNSNEQFF
NA	TRBV28	TRBJ1-2	TRBD1	TGTGCCAGCAGTGGGGGGACAGATACATATGGCTACACCTTC	CASSGGTDTYGYTF
NA	TRBV21-1	TRBJ1-5	NA	TGTGCCAGCAGCAAGGGGGGGGATCAGCCCCAGCATTTT	CASSKGGDQPQHF
NA	TRBV7-2	TRBJ2-7	TRBD1	TGTGCCAGCAGCTCAAGGACAGGGGACGAGCAGTACTTC	CASSSRTGDEQYF
NA	TRBV27	TRBJ2-2	NA	TGTGCCAGCAGTCCCCCGAGAGGGGACCGACTCGCCGGGGAGCTGTTTTTT	CASSPPRGDRLAGELFF
once	TRBV5-1	TRBJ2-1	TRBD2	TGCGCCAGCAGCCCAGTTGGAGGACCAGCGGGGGAGCAGTTCTTC	CASSPVGGPAGEQFF
NA	TRBV9	TRBJ2-7	NA	TGTGCCAGCAGCAAATCTGCCTGGCAGGGGTTAAGCGTGCAGTACTTC	CASSKSAWQGLSVQYF
NA	TRBV4-1	TRBJ1-2	NA	TGCGCCAGCAGCCCGCAGGTTACAGGGATTAACTATGGCTACACCTTC	CASSPQVTGINYGYTF
NA	TRBV23-1	TRBJ1-2	TRBD1	TGCGCCAGCAGTCCATCATTTAAACAGGGGGCGGGGTTCTATGGCTACACCTTC	CASSPSFKQGAGFYGYTF
NA	TRBV28	TRBJ2-7	NA	TGTGCCAGCAGTTTTCACTACGAGCAGTACTTC	CASSFHYEQYF
once	TRBV4-1	TRBJ2-2	TRBD2	TGCGCCAGCAGCCAAGATATCGGACTAGTAACCGGGGAGCTGTTTTTT	CASSQDIGLVTGELFF
NA	TRBV6-6	TRBJ1-3	NA	TGTGCCAGCAGTTACGGGACAATCTCTGGAAACACCATATATTTT	CASSYGTISGNTIYF
NA	TRBV4-3	TRBJ1-1	NA	TGCGCCAGCAGCCAAGGTCCGAGGGGGACTGAAGCTTTCTTT	CASSQGPRGTEAFF
once	TRBV5-6	TRBJ2-2	NA	TGTGCCAGCAGCTTTTACAGGACCGGGGAGCTGTTTTTT	CASSFYRTGELFF
few	TRBV27	TRBJ1-2	TRBD1	TGTGCCAGCAGTTTACTGGGACAGGCCCAGGGCTACACCTTC	CASSLLGQAQGYTF
NA	TRBV10-3	TRBJ2-7	TRBD2	TGTGCCATCAGTGGGTCAAGCGGGAGGTGGGAGCAGTACTTC	CAISGSSGRWEQYF
NA	TRBV5-1	TRBJ2-5	NA	TGCGCCAGCAGACGAGGAGAGAAAGGGACCCAGTACTTC	CASRRGEKGTQYF
NA	TRBV5-6	TRBJ1-1	NA	TGTGCCAGCAGCTTGTATAAGGGGGCTGAAGCTTTCTTT	CASSLYKGAEAFF
NA	TRBV6-6	TRBJ1-1	NA	TGTGCCAGCAGCTCACGGGGGGTGGGAGACACTGAAGCTTTCTTT	CASSSRGVGDTEAFF
NA	TRBV6-1	TRBJ1-4	NA	TGTGCCAGCAGTGAAGCGGGGCTCCCCGGGGGTTCTAATGAAAAACTGTTTTTT	CASSEAGLPGGSNEKLFF
NA	TRBV4-2	TRBJ1-4	NA	TGTGCCAGCAGCCAAGTCGCCGGGACGTTTAATAAAAAACTGTTTTTT	CASSQVAGTFNKKLFF
NA	TRBV6-5	TRBJ2-2	TRBD1	TGTGCCAGCACCTCCGGACAGGGAGGACCTGGGGAGCTGTTTTTT	CASTSGQGGPGELFF
NA	TRBV30	TRBJ1-2	TRBD1	TGTGCCTGGACCTATACAGGGGACGATGGCTACACCTTC	CAWTYTGDDGYTF
NA	TRBV30	TRBJ1-2	NA	TGTGCCTGGAGTGTACTGGGGTGGGGTGGCTACACCTTC	CAWSVLGWGGYTF